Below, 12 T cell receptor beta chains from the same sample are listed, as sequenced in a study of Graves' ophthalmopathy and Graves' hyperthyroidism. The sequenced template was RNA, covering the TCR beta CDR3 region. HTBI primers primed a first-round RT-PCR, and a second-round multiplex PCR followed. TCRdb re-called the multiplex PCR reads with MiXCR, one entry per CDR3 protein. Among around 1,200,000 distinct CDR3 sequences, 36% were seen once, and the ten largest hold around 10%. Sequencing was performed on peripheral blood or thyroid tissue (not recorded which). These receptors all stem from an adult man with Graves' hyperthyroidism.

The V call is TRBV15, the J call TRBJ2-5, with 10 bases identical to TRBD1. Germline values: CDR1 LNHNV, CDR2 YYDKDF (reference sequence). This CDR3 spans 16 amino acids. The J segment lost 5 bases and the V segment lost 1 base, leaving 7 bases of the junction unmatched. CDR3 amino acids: CATSRGLGTGDETQYF. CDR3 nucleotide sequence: TGTGCCACCAGCAGAGGACTCGGGACAGGGGATGAGACCCAGTACTTC.

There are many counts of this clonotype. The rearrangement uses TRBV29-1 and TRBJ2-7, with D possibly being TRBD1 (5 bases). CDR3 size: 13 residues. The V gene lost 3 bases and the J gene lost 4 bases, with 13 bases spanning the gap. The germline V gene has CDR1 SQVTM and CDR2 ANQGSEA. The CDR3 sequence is CSVEVVGVYEQYF. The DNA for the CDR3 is TGCAGCGTTGAGGTAGTAGGGGTTTACGAGCAGTACTTC.

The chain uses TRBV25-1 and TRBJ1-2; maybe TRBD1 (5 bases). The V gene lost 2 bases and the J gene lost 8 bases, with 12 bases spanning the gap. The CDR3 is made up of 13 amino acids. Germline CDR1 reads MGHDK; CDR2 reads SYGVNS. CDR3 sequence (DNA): TGTGCCAGCAGTGAAGGACATGGCGGGGGCTACACCTTC. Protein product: CASSEGHGGGYTF.

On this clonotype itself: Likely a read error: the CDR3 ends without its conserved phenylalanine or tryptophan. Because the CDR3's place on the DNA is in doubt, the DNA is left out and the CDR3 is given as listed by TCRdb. The CDR3 sequence is CASSAGTGLRS. The chain links TRBV2 to TRBJ1-2; the table's D call, TRBD1, was not checked against the DNA. From its first to its last residue, the CDR3 has 11 amino acids. Germline CDR1 and CDR2: SNHLY and FYNNEI.

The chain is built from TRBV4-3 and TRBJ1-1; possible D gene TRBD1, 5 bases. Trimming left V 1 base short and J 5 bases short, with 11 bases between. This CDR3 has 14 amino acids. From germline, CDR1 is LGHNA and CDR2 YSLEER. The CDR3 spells CASSQGDGGTEAFF. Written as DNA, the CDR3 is TGCGCCAGCAGCCAAGGGGACGGGGGTACTGAAGCTTTCTTT.

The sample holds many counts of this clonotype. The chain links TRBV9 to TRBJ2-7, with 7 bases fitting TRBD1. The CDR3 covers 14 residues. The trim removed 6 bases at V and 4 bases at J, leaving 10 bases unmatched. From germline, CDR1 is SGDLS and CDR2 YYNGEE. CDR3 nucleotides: TGTGCCAGCACCCGGACAGGTGTGCAATACGAGCAGTACTTC. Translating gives CASTRTGVQYEQYF. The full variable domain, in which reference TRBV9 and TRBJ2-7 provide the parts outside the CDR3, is DSGVTQTPKHLITATGQRVTLRCSPRSGDLSVYWYQQSLDQGLQFLIQYYNGEERAKGNILERFSAQQFPDLHSELNLSSLELGDSALYFCASTRTGVQYEQYFGPGTRLTVT.

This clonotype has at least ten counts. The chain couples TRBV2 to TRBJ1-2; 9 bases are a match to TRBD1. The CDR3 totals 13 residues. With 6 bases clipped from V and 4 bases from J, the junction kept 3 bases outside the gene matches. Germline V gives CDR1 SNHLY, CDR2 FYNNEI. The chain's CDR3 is CASRGTGLYGYTF. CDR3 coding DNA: TGTGCCAGCAGAGGGACAGGGCTCTATGGCTACACCTTC.

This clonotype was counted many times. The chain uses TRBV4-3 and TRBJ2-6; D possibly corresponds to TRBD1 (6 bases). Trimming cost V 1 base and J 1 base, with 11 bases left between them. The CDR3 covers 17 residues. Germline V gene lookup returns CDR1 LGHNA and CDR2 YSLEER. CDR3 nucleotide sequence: TGCGCCAGCAGCCAAGGGCCAGGGGTTTCTGGGGCCAACGTCCTGACTTTC. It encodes CASSQGPGVSGANVLTF.

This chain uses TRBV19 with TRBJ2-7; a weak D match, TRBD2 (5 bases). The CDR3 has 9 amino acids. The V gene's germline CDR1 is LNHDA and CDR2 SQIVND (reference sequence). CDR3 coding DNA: TGTGCCAGTCGGGGAAGTGTGGTGGTC. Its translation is CASRGSVVV.

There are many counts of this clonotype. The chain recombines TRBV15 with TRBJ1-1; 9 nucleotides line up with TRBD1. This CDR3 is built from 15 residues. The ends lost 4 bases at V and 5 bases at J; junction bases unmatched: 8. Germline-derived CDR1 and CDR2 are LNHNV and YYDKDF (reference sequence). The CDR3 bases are TGTGCCACCAGCACTTCGACAGGGGGGTTAACTGAAGCTTTCTTT. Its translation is CATSTSTGGLTEAFF.

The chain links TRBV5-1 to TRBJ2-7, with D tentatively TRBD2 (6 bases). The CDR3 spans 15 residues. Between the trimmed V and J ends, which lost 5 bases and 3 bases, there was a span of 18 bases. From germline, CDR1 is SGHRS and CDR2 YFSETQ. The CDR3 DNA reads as TGCGCCAGCAGGGAGGGGTTGGGCGCTCGCTACGAGCAGTACTTC. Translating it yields CASREGLGARYEQYF. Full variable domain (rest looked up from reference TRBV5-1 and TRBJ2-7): KAGVTQTPRYLIKTRGQQVTLSCSPISGHRSVSWYQQTPGQGLQFLFEYFSETQRNKGNFPGRFSGRQFSNSRSEMNVSTLELGDSALYLCASREGLGARYEQYFGPGTRLTVT.

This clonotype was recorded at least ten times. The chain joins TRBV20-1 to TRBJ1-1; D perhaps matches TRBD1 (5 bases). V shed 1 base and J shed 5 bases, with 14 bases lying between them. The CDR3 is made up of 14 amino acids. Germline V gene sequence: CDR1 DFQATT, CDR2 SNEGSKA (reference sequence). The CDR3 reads CSARGVREHTEAFF. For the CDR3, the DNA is TGCAGTGCTAGAGGGGTCAGGGAACATACTGAAGCTTTCTTT.